This TCR beta chain derives from a study of cytomegalovirus exposure and HLA in healthy donors. PCR amplification relied on 60 Vbeta primers (plus 13 Jbeta primers). TCRdb's copy holds only in-frame clones and misses some; the assay was immunoSEQ multiplex PCR. Here the sample spans roughly 150,000 clones, about 88% being singletons. The CDR3 length is 12 residues. The V and J ends lost 9 bases and 6 bases respectively, with 12 bases between them. CDR1 and CDR2 (germline): MNHEY, SVGAGI. The sample taken for sequencing was PBMCs. The origin of this receptor is a man aged 30-40 years in good health and CMV-seropositive. V is TRBV6-5 and J is TRBJ2-1; weak D call: TRBD1 (6 bases). The CDR3 DNA is TGTGCCAGTACTACAGGGCCCAATGAGCAGTTCTTC. Translated: CASTTGPNEQFF.